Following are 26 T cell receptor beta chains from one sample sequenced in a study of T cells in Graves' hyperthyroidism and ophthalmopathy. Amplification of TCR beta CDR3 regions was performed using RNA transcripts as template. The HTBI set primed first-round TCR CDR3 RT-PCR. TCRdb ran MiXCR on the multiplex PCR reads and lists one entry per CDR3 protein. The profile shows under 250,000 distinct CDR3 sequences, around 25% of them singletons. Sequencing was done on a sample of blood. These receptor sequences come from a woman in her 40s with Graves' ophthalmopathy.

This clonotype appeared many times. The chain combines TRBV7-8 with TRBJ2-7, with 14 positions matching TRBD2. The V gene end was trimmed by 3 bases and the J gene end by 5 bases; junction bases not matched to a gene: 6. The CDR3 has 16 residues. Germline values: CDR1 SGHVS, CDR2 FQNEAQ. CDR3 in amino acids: CASSFKPGLAGDEQYF. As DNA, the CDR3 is TGTGCCAGCAGCTTTAAACCGGGACTAGCGGGAGACGAGCAGTACTTC.

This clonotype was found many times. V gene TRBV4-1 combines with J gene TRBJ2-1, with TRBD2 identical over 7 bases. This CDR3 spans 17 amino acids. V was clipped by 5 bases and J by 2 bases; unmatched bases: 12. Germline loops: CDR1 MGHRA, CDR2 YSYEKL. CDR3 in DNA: TGCGCCAGCAGCACCGTCAGGCGCGGGAGCCCCTACAATGAGCAGTTCTTC. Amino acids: CASSTVRRGSPYNEQFF.

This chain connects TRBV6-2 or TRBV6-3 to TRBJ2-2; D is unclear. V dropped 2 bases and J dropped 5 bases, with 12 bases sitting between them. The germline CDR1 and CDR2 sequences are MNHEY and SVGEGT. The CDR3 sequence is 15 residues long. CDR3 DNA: TGTGCCAGCAGTTACCCCCTCGTATCGACCGGGGAGCTGTTTTTT. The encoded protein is CASSYPLVSTGELFF.

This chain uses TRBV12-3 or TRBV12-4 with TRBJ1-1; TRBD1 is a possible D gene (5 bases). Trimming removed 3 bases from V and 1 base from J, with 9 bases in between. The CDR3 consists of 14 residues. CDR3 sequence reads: CASSFAGQNTEAFF. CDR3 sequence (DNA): TGTGCCAGCAGTTTCGCCGGACAGAACACTGAAGCTTTCTTT.

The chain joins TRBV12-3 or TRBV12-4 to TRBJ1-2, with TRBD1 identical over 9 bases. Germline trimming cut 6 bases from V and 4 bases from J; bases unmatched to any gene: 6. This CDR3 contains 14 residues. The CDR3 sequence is CASRTGTGSYGYTF. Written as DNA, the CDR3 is TGTGCCAGCAGAACCGGGACAGGGAGCTATGGCTACACCTTC.

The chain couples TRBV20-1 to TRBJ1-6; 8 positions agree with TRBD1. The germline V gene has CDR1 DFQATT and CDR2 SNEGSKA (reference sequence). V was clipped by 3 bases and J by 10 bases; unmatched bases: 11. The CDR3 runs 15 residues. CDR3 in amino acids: CSARLLGQGVSPLHF. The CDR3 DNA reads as TGCAGTGCTAGGTTGTTAGGACAGGGAGTCTCACCCCTCCACTTT.

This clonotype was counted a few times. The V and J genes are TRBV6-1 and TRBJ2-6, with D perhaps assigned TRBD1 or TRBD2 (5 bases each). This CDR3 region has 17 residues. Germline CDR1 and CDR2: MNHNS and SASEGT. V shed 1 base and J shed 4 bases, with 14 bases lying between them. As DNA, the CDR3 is TGTGCCAGCAGTGAAGTCTTTGGGACGGGCGGGGCCAACGTCCTGACTTTC. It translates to CASSEVFGTGGANVLTF.

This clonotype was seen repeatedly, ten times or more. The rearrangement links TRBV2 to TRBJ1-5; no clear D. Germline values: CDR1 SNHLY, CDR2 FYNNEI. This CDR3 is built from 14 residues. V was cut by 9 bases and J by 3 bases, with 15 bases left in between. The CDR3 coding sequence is TGTGCCAGTAACTTTCACGGAGTCAATCAGCCCCAGCATTTT. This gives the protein CASNFHGVNQPQHF.

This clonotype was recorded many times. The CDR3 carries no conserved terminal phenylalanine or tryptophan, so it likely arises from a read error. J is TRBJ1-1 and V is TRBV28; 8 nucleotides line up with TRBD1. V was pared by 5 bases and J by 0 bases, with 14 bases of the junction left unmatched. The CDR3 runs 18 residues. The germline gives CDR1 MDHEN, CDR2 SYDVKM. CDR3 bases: TGTGCCAGCAGTCCGGGAATGGGGCAGGGGGCCCTGAACACTGAAGCTTTCTCT. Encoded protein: CASSPGMGQGALNTEAFS.

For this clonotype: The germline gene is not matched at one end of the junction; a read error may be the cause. Here the CDR3 reads CASSKAGSRLQPQHF. Written as DNA, the CDR3 is TGTGCCAGCAGTAAAGCAGGGAGCCGGCTTCAGCCCCAGCATTTT. V usage is TRBV6-1 and J usage is TRBJ1-5; tentative D call: TRBD1 (5 bases). CDR3 length equals 15 residues. Germline CDR1 is MNHNS and CDR2 is SASEGT.

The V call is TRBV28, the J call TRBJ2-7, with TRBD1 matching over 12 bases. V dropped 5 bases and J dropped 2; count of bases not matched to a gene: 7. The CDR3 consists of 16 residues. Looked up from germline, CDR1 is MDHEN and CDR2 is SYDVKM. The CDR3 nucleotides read TGTGCCAGCAGTACGGAGGGACAGGGGGCGACCTACGAGCAGTACTTC. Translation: CASSTEGQGATYEQYF.

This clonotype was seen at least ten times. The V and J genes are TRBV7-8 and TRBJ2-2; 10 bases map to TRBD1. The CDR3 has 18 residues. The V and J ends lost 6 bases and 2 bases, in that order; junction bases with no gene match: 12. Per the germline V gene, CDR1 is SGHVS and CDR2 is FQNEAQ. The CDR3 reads CASSRKSGTGANTGELFF. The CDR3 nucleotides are TGTGCCAGCAGTAGAAAATCCGGGACAGGGGCTAACACCGGGGAGCTGTTTTTT.

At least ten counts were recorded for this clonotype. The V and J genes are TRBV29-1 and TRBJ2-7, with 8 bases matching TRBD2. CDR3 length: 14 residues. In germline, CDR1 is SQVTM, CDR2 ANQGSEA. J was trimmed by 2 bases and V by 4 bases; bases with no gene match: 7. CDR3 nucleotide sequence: TGCAGCGTTGTTCCCCGGGGGGGTCCCTACGAGCAGTACTTC. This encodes CSVVPRGGPYEQYF.

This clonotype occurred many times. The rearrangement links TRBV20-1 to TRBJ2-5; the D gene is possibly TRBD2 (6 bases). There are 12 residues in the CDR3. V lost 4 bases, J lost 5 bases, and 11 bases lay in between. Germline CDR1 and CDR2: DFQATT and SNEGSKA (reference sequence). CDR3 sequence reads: CSAMGGMETQYF. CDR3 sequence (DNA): TGCAGTGCTATGGGGGGAATGGAGACCCAGTACTTC.

Here the CDR3 reads CASSPGAKNIQYF. CDR3 DNA sequence: TGCGCCAGCAGCCCAGGGGCCAAAAACATTCAGTACTTC. The rearrangement links TRBV4-1 to TRBJ2-4; possibly TRBD1 for D (5 bases). Germline V gene sequence: CDR1 MGHRA, CDR2 YSYEKL. CDR3 length equals 13 residues. V lost 4 bases and J 1 base, leaving 5 bases between the germline ends.

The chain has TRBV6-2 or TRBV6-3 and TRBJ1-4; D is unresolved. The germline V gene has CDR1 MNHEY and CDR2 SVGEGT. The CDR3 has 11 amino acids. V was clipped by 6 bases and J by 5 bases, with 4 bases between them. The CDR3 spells CASSSNEKLFF. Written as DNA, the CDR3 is TGTGCCAGCAGCTCCAATGAAAAACTGTTTTTT.

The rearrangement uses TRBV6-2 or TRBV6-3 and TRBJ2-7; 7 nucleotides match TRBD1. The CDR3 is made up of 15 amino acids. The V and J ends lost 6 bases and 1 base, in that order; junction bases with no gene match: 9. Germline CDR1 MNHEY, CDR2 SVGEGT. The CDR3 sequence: CASSPTGKSSYEQYF. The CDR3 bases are TGTGCCAGCAGCCCGACAGGGAAAAGTTCCTACGAGCAGTACTTC.

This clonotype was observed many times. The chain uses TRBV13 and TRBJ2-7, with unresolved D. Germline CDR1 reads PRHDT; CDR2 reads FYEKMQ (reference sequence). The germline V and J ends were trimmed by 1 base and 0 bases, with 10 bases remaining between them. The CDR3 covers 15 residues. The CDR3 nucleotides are TGTGCCAGCAGCTTAGTAGGCAGGCGCTCCTACGAGCAGTACTTC. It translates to CASSLVGRRSYEQYF.

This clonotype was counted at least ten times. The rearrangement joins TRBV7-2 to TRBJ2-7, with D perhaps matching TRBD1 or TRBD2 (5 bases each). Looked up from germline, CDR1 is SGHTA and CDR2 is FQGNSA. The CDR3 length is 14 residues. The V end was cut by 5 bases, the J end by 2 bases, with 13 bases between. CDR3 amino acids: CASSVGTSTYEQYF. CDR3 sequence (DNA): TGTGCCAGCAGCGTCGGGACCAGTACCTACGAGCAGTACTTC.

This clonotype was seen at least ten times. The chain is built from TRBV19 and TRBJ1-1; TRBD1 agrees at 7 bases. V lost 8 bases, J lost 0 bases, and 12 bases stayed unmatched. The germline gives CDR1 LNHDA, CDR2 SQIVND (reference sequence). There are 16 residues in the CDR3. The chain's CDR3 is CASATGRTFMNTEAFF. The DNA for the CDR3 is TGTGCCAGTGCGACAGGGCGTACCTTCATGAACACTGAAGCTTTCTTT.

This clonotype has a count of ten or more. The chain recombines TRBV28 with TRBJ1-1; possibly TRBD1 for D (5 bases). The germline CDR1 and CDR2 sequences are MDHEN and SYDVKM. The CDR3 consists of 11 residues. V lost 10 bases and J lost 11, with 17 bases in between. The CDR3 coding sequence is TGTGCCACCTTCCAGGGATTCGTCGCTTTCTTT. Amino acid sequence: CATFQGFVAFF. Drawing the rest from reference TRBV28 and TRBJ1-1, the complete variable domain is DVKVTQSSRYLVKRTGEKVFLECVQDMDHENMFWYRQDPGLGLRLIYFSYDVKMKEKGDIPEGYSVSREKKERFSLILESASTNQTSMYLCATFQGFVAFFGQGTRLTVV.

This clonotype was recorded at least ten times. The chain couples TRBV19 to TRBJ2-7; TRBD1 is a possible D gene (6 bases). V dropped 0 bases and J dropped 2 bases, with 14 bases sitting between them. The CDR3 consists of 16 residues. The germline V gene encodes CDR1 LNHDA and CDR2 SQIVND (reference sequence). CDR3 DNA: TGTGCCAGTAGTATAGATCCCGGGACATATCCCTACGAGCAGTACTTC. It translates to CASSIDPGTYPYEQYF.

In nucleotides, the CDR3 is TGTGCCAGCGCCTCCTTGCGGGCGAACACTGAAGCTTTCTTT. Encoded protein: CASASLRANTEAFF. V gene TRBV12-3 or TRBV12-4 combines with J gene TRBJ1-1; D remains unclear. V was cut by 8 bases and J by 1 base, with 14 bases left in between. This CDR3 spans 14 amino acids.

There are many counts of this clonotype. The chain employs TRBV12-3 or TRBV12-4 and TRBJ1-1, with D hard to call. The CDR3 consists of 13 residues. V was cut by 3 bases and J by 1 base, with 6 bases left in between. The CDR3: CASSFGKNTEAFF. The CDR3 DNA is TGTGCCAGCAGTTTCGGGAAGAACACTGAAGCTTTCTTT.

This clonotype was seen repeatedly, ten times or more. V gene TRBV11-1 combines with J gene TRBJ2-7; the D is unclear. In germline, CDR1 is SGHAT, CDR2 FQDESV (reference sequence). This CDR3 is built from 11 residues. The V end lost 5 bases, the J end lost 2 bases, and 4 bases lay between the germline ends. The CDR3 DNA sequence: TGTGCCAGCAGCGCCACCTACGAGCAGTACTTC. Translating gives CASSATYEQYF.

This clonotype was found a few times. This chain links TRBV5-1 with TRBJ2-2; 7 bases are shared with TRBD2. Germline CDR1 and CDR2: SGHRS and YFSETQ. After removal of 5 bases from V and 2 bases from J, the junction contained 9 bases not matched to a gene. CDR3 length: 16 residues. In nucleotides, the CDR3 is TGCGCCAGCAGGGCATCTAGCGGATCCAACACCGGGGAGCTGTTTTTT. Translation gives CASRASSGSNTGELFF.